This TCR beta chain stems from a study of CD8 T cells in Susac syndrome (dated by TCRdb to the late 2010s). As for the study more broadly: Of the Susac syndrome patients who were sequenced, over five had clinically active disease and roughly 8 were in clinical remission. Repertoire sequencing was used to test whether CD8+ T cell activation and differentiation in Susac syndrome was antigen driven. At blood withdrawal, Susac syndrome patients were therapy-naive, treated with corticosteroids (with IVIg additionally given to some), or treated with IVIg alone.

The CDR3 spans 17 residues, from the cysteine through the phenylalanine. Solely the CDR3 DNA is kept, with 51 bases framed from the first base. CDR1 and CDR2, looked up from the germline V gene, are SGHTA and FQGNSA. V is trimmed back by 3 bases and J by 2 bases, and the junction contains 11 bases that no gene match accounts for. RNA was extracted with the RNeasy kit and roughly 0.45 to 1 ug was reverse transcribed using random hexamers. The immunoSEQ multiplex PCR assay, which covers 54 Vbeta and 13 Jbeta segments, was used to amplify TCR beta CDR3 regions. Bias from PCR amplification was corrected by using a synthetic template baseline for primer optimization and for computational correction. In the authors' own workflow: Reads were annotated to V, D and J genes per IMGT and analyzed with immunoSEQ Analyzer, keeping only productive sequences. Clonality was computed as one minus Shannon entropy normalized by log2 of the number of productive unique sequences. Public and private clones were assessed among the 100 most prevalent clones of each patient and control. Clones were defined as Susac-specific if absent from the healthy and MS cohorts, from 1052 published viral clones and from other ImmuneACCESS disease sequences. The public reads were reanalyzed by TCRdb: fastp trimming at Q25, MiXCR alignment, in-frame beta chains only. Duplicate CDR3 protein sequences are folded into a single record with the most common DNA and genes. TCRdb's processing, not the authors', yielded these V and J calls. Recorded for this sample are 200,000 or so distinct CDR3 sequences; nearly 97% of them occurred a single time. The ten largest make up 0.075% to 0.1% of the sample.

General study outcomes and caveats: The study acknowledged that relatively few individuals were included in the TCR sequencing and HLA analysis. In the CD4+ T cell repertoire of Susac syndrome patients, clonal expansion was not detected.

Peripheral blood CD8+ and CD4+ T cells from healthy donors, Susac syndrome patients and multiple sclerosis patients were profiled by high-throughput TCR beta sequencing. The Susac syndrome patients fulfilled recently defined diagnostic criteria for definite or probable disease. Bulk CD8+ and CD4+ T cells were purified magnetically by negative isolation, whereas CD8+ TEMRA cells were enriched by FACS. Blood was collected in EDTA tubes and processed within 24 hours, with PBMCs isolated through density gradient centrifugation. PBMCs intended for TCR sequencing were frozen in liquid nitrogen and were later thawed in a 37 degrees C water bath. Purity of sorted or isolated CD4+, CD8+ and CD8+ TEMRA cells was at least 90%. A note on this clonotype: No antigen is known for it. No much larger clonotype is one base removed from it; base qualities were not supplied.

The TCR comes from a human donor with Susac syndrome. The specimen sequenced was CD4+ T cells from PBMCs. In this chain, TRBV7-2 is recombined with TRBJ2-3, with 7 middle bases fitting TRBD1. The nucleotide sequence reads as follows: TGTGCCAGCAGCTTTAACCTAGACAGGGTGATCACAGATACGCAGTATTTT. Translated, it reads CASSFNLDRVITDTQYF.